The clone carrying this T cell receptor (beta chain) was seen at least ten times. Time point of the sample: sample taken at primary tumor resection. In each case, whole RNA from tumor, nontumor lung or frozen PBMC was sequenced unsorted. Germline V gene sequence: CDR1 SGHTA, CDR2 FQGNSA. The ends were cut back, 1 base at V and 1 base at J, with 18 bases in the middle. This CDR3 has 18 residues. The sample is drawn from a study of spatial heterogeneity in lung cancer. TCRdb re-analysed the 5' RACE reads in MiXCR, keeping a single row per CDR3 protein. Of about 21,000 distinct CDR3 sequences listed, 4.6% are singletons.

This chain joins TRBV7-2 and TRBJ2-3; weak D call: TRBD2 (6 bases). Sequenced here: PBMCs, sampled at surgery. This receptor was identified in a male donor with early-stage non-small cell lung cancer. This CDR3 reads CASSLDLRGLEGTDTQYF. The CDR3 region has the DNA TGTGCCAGCAGCTTAGACTTACGGGGACTGGAGGGCACAGATACGCAGTATTTT.